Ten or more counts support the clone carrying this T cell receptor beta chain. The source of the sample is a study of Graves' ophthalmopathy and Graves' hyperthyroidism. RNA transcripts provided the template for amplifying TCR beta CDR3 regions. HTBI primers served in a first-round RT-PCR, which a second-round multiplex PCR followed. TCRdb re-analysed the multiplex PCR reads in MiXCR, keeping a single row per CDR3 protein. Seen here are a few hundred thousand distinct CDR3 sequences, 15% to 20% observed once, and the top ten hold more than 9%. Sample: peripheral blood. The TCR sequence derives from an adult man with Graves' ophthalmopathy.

CDR3 nucleotide sequence: TGTGCCAGCAGTAACGGACAGTTTGTCAACGAGCAGTACTTC. This gives the protein CASSNGQFVNEQYF. The rearrangement links TRBV27 to TRBJ2-7; D may be TRBD1 (6 bases). There are 14 residues in the CDR3. Germline V CDR1 and CDR2: MNHEY, SMNVEV (reference sequence). Trimming pared 5 bases from V and 5 bases from J, leaving 16 bases between.